What follows describes a single TCR beta chain. V gave up 10 bases and J gave up 1 base; unmatched junction bases: 7. CDR1 and CDR2 from the germline V gene are WSHSY and SAAADI. This CDR3 has 13 amino acids. This sample was taken from a study of OX40 agonist ivuxolimab in advanced cancers. The assay was immunoSEQ multiplex PCR, and TCRdb's table has in-frame clones only and misses some. The profile shows 85,000 to 100,000 clones, roughly 95% of them singletons. The chain recombines TRBV10-2 with TRBJ2-7, with TRBD2 matching 7 bases. The sequence came from an adult with an advanced solid tumor such as melanoma, head and neck, liver or kidney cancer. The starting material was CD4+ or CD8+ T cells sorted from blood, obtained in a trial of the OX40 agonist ivuxolimab. For the CDR3, the DNA is TGCGCCACGTTAGGACTAGTGTCCTACGAGCAGTACTTC. Its protein product is CATLGLVSYEQYF.